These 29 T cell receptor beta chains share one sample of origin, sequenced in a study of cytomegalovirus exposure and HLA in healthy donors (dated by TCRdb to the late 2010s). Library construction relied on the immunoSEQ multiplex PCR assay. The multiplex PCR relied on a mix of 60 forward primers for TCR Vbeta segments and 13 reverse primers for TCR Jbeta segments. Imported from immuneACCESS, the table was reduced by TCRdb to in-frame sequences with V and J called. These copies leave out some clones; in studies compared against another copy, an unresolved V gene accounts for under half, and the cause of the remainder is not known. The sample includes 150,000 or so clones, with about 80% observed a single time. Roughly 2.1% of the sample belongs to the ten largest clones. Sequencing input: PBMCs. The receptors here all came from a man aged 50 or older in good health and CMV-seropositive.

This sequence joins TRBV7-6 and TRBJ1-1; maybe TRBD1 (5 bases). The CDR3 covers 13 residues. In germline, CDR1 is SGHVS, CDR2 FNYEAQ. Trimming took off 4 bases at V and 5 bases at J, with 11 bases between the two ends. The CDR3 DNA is TGTGCCAGCAGCTCCAGGGCAGGGACTGAAGCTTTCTTT. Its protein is CASSSRAGTEAFF.

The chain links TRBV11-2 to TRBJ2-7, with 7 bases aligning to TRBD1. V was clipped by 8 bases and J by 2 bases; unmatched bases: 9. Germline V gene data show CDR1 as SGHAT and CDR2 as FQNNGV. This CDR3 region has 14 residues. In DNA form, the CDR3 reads TGTGCCAGCGGCCCTTCCGGGACAGCCTACGAGCAGTACTTC. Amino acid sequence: CASGPSGTAYEQYF. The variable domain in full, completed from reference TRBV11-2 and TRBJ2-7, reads EAGVAQSPRYKIIEKRQSVAFWCNPISGHATLYWYQQILGQGPKLLIQFQNNGVVDDSQLPKDRFSAERLKGVDSTLKIQPAKLEDSAVYLCASGPSGTAYEQYFGPGTRLTVT.

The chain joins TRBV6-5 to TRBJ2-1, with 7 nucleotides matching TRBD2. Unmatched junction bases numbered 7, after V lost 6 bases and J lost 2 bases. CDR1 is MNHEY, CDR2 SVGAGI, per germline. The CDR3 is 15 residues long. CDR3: CASSPTSPPYNEQFF. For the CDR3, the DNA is TGTGCCAGCAGCCCGACTAGCCCCCCCTACAATGAGCAGTTCTTC.

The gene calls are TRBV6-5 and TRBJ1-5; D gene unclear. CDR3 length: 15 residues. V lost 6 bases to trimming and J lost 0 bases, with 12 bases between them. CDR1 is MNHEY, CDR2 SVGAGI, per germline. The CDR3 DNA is TGTGCCAGCAGGGATTACAGCTTTAGCAATCAGCCCCAGCATTTT. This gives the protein CASRDYSFSNQPQHF.

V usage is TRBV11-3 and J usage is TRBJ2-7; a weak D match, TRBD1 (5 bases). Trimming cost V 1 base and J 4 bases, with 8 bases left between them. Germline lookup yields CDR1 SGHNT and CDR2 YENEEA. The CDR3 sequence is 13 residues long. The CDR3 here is CASSLVAGYEQYF. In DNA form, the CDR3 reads TGTGCCAGCAGCTTAGTCGCAGGGTACGAGCAGTACTTC. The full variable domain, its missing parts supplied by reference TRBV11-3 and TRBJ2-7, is EAGVVQSPRYKIIEKKQPVAFWCNPISGHNTLYWYLQNLGQGPELLIRYENEEAVDDSQLPKDRFSAERLKGVDSTLKIQPAELGDSAVYLCASSLVAGYEQYFGPGTRLTVT.

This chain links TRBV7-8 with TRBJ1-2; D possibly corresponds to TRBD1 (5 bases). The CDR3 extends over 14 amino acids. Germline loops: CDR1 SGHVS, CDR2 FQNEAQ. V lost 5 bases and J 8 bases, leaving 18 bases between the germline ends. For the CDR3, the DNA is TGTGCCAGCAGCGCGAGCGGGGGGGGGTGGGGCTACACCTTC. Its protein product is CASSASGGGWGYTF.

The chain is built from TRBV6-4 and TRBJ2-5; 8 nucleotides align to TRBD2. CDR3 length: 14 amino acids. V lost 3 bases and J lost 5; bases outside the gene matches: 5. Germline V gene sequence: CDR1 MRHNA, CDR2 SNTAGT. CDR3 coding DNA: TGTGCCAGCAGTGAAAACGGGGGGGCGGAGACCCAGTACTTC. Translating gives CASSENGGAETQYF.

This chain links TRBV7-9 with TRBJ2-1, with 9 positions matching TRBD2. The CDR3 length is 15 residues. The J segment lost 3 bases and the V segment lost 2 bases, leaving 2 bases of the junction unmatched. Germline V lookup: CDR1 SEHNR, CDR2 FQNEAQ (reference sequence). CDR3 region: CASSLLAGSYNEQFF. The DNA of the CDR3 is TGTGCCAGCAGCTTACTAGCGGGGAGCTACAATGAGCAGTTCTTC.

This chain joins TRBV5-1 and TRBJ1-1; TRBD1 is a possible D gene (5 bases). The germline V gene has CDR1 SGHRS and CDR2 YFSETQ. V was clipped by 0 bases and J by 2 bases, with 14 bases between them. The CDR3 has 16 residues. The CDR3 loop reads CASSLELLRVNTEAFF. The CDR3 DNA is TGCGCCAGCAGCTTGGAGTTGCTCAGGGTTAACACTGAAGCTTTCTTT.

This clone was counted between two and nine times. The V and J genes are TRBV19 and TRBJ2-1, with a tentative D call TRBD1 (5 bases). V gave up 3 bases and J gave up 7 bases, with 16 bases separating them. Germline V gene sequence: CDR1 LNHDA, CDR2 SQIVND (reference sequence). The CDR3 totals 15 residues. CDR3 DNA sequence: TGTGCCAGTAGTATGCCCAACCTTCAGGGTAATGAGCAGTTCTTC. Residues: CASSMPNLQGNEQFF. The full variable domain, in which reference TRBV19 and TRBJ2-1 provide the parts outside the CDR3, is DGGITQSPKYLFRKEGQNVTLSCEQNLNHDAMYWYRQDPGQGLRLIYYSQIVNDFQKGDIAEGYSVSREKKESFPLTVTSAQKNPTAFYLCASSMPNLQGNEQFFGPGTRLTVL.

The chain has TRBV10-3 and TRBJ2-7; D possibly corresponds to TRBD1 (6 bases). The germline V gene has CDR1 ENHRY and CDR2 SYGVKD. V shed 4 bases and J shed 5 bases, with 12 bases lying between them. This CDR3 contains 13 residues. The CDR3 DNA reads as TGTGCCATCAGTGCACCCAGGGGCAACGAGCAGTACTTC. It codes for CAISAPRGNEQYF.

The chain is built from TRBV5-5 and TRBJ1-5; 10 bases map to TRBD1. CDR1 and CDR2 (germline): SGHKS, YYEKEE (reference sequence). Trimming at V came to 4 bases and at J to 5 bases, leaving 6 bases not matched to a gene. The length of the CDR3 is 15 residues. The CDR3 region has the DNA TGTGCCAGCAGCCCCAGACAGGGGGCTCATCAGCCCCAGCATTTT. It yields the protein CASSPRQGAHQPQHF. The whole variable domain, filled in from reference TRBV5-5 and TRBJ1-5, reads DAGVTQSPTHLIKTRGQQVTLRCSPISGHKSVSWYQQVLGQGPQFIFQYYEKEERGRGNFPDRFSARQFPNYSSELNVNALLLGDSALYLCASSPRQGAHQPQHFGDGTRLSIL.

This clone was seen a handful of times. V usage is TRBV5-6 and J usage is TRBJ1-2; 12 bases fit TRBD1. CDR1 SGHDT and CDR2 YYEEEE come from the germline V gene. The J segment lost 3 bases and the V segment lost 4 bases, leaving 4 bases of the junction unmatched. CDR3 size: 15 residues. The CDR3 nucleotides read TGTGCCAGCAGCAGGGACAGGGGGCGCGACTATGGCTACACCTTC. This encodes CASSRDRGRDYGYTF.

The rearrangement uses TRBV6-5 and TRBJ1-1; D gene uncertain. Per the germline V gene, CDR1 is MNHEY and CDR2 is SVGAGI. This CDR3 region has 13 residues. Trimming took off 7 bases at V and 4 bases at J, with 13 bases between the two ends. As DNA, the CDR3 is TGTGCCAGCAATCAGCGGAGGACCACTGAAGCTTTCTTT. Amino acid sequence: CASNQRRTTEAFF.

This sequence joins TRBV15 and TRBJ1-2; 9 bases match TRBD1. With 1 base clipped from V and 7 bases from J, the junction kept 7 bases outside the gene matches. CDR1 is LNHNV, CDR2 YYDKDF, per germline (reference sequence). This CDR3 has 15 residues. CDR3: CATSRVYTGGTGYTF. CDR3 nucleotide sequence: TGTGCCACCAGCAGAGTTTATACAGGGGGCACTGGCTACACCTTC.

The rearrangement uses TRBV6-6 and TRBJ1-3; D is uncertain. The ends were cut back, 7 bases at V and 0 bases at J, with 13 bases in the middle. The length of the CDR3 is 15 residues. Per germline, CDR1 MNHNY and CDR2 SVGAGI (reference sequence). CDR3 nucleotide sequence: TGTGCCAGCACCCTGACGGGTTACTCTGGAAACACCATATATTTT. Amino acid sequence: CASTLTGYSGNTIYF.

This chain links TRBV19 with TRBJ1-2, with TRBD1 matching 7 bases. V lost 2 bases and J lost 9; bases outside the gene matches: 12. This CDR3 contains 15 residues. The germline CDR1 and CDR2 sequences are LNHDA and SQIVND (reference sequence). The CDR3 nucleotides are TGTGCCAGTAGTATAACGGGACAGAGCCTTTATAGCTACACCTTC. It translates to CASSITGQSLYSYTF.

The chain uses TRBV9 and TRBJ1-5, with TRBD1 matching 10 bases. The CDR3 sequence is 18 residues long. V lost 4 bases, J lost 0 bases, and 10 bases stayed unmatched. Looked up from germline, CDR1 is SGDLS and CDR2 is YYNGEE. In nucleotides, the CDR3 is TGTGCCAGCAGCTCCCGGGACAGGGGCGTAAATAGCAATCAGCCCCAGCATTTT. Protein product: CASSSRDRGVNSNQPQHF. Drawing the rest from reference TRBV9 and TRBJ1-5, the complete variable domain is DSGVTQTPKHLITATGQRVTLRCSPRSGDLSVYWYQQSLDQGLQFLIQYYNGEERAKGNILERFSAQQFPDLHSELNLSSLELGDSALYFCASSSRDRGVNSNQPQHFGDGTRLSIL.

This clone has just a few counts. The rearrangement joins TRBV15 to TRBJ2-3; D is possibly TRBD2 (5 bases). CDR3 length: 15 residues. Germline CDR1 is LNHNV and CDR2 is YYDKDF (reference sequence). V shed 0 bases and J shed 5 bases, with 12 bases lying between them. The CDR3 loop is CATSREAARGDTQYF. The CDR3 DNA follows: TGTGCCACCAGCAGAGAAGCGGCCCGCGGAGATACGCAGTATTTT.

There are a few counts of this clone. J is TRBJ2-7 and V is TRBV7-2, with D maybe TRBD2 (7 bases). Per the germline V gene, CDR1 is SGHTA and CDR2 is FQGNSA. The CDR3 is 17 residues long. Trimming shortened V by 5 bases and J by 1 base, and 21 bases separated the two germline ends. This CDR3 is CASSPGGLGGFSYEQYF. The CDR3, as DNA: TGTGCCAGCAGCCCTGGGGGGCTCGGGGGGTTTTCCTACGAGCAGTACTTC.

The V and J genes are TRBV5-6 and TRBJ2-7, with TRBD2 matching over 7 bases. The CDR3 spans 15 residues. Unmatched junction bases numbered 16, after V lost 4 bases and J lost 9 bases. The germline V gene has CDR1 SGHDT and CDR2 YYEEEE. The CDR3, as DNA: TGTGCCAGCAGCAAGGGAGCAAGCGGGGCAACTGGGCAGTACTTC. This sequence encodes CASSKGASGATGQYF.

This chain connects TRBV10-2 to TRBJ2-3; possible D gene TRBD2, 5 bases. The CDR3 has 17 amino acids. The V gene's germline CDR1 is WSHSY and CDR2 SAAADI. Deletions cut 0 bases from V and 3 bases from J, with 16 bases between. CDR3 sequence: CASSESLRLAGTDTQYF. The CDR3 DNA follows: TGCGCCAGCAGTGAGTCGCTTCGGCTAGCCGGTACAGATACGCAGTATTTT.

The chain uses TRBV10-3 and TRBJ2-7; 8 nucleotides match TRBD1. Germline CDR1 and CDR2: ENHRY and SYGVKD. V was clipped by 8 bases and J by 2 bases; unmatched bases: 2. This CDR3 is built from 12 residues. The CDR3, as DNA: TGTGCCATCGGACAGGGAACCTACGAGCAGTACTTC. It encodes CAIGQGTYEQYF.

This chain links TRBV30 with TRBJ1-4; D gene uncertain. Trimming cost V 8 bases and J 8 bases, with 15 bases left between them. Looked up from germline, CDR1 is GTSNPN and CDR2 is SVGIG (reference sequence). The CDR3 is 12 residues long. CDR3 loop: CAGRRANEKLFF. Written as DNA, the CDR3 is TGTGCCGGAAGGAGGGCAAACGAAAAACTGTTTTTT.

The CDR3 here is CASSSNRLFNTEAFF. CDR3 nucleotide sequence: TGCGCCAGCAGCTCGAACAGGCTTTTTAACACTGAAGCTTTCTTT. This chain connects TRBV5-1 to TRBJ1-1; TRBD1 might be the D (5 bases). This CDR3 contains 15 residues. V was trimmed by 3 bases and J by 2 bases, leaving 14 bases between them. Germline CDR1 is SGHRS and CDR2 is YFSETQ.

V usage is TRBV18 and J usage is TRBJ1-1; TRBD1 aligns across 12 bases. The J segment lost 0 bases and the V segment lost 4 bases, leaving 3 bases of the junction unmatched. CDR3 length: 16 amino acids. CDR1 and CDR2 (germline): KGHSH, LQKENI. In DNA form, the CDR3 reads TGTGCCAGCTCACAGGGGACAGGGGGCCTGAACACTGAAGCTTTCTTT. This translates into CASSQGTGGLNTEAFF.

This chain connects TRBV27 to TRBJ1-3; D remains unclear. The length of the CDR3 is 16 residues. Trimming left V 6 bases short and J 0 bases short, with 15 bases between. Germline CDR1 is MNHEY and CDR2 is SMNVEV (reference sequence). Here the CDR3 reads CASSRGDAVSGNTIYF. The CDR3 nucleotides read TGTGCCAGCAGCCGAGGAGACGCAGTCTCTGGAAACACCATATATTTT.

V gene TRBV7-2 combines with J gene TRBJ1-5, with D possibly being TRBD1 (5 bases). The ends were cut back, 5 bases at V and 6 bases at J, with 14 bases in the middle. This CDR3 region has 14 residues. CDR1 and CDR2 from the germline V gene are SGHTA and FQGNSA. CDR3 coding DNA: TGTGCCAGCAGCGGAACGGGGGTGGGTCAGCCCCAGCATTTT. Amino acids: CASSGTGVGQPQHF.

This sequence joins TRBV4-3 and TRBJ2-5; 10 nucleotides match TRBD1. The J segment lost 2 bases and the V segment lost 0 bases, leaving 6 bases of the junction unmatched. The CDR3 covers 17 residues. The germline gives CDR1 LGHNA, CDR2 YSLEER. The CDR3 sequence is CASSQDLGDRGQETQYF. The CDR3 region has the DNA TGCGCCAGCAGCCAAGATCTCGGGGACAGGGGTCAAGAGACCCAGTACTTC.